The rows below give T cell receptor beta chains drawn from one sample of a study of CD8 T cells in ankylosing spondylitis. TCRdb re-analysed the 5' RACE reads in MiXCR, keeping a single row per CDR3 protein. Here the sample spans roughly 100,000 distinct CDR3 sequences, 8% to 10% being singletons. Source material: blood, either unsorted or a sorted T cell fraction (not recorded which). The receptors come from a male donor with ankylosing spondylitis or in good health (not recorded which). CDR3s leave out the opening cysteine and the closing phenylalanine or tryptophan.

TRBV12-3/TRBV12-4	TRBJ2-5	ASSLNRGVGTQY
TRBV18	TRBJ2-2	TSSPASGIDTGELF
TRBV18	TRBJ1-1	ASSPPGQGSGAEAF
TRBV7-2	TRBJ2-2	ASSNQGDIGELF
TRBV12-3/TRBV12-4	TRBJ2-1	ASSGPIGYNEQF
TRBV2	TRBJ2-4	ATVGRGLAKNIQY
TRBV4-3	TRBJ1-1	ASSQDFGNTEAF
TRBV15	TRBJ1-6	ATSRGSYNSPLH
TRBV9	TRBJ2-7	ASSVVPLSYEQY
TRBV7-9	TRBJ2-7	ASSLEWAYEQY
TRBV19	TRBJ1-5	ASEYGGQGQPQH
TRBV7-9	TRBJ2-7	ASSHDKALLVYEQY
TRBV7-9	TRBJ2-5	ASGKAQETQY
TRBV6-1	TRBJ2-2	ASSTGTVLHGELF
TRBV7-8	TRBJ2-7	ASSLVAVYEQY
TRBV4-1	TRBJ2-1	ASSGQAGGYNEQF
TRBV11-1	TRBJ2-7	ASSADRLHYEQY
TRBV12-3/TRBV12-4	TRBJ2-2	ASRRRGSNTGELF
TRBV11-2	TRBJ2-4	ASSAQTQALAKNIQY
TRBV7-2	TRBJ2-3	ASSSSVTDTQY
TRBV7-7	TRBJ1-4	ASSLPKGNEKLF
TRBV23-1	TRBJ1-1	ASIPAWGRNTEAF
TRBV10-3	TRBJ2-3	AASGQGLDTQY
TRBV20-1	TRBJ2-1	SARGWGGPPGEQF
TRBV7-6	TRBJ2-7	ASSQLAGALIYEQY
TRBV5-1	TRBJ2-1	ASSPGQGAKKRTDEQF
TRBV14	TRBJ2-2	ASSQVLTGELF
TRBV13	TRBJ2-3	ASSRPGQGWDTQY
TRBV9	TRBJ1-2	ASSPAGGVIYGYT
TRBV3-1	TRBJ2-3	ASSLKKGTDTQY
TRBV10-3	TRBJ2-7	AISVDIYEQY
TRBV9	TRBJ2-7	ASSVGNSYEQY
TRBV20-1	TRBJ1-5	SARGAVPRGQGNQPQH
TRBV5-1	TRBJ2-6	ASSSGLFSGANVLT
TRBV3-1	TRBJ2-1	ACTKEPVGAFYNEQF
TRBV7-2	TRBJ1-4	ASSLATGNEKLF
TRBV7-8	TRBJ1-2	ASSLGGTGEINYGYT
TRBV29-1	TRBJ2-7	SVATPYEQY
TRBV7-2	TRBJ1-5	ASSLVDFQPQH
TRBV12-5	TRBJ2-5	ASGLGQGRPFDTQY
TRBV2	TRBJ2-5	ASSSWTNQETQY
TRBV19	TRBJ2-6	ASSFRGGGANVLT
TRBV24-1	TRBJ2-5	ATSDPTGSFETQY
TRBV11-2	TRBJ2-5	ASSRTPGLEGVGETQY
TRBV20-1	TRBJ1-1	SARDQIGRTAPRGTEAF
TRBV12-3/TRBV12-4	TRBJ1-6	ASSLGPGFTNSPLH
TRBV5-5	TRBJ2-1	ASNAYRGNEQF
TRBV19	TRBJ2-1	ASRMVLGLDNEQF
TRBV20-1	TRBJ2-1	SARLAGANEQF
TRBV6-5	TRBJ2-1	ASSYGTSGYNEQF
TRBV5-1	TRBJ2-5	ASRTSPGGKETQY
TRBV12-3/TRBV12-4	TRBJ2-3	ASSPLTSGDADTQY
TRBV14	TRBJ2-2	ASSQRRGNANTGELF
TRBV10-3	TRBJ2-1	AITGGEDNEQF
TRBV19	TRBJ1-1	ASSGDPREAF
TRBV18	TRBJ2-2	ASSPPGVLELF
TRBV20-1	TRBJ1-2	SARDLLWNPSYGYT
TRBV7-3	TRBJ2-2	ASSTDSTGELF
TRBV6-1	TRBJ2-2	ASRRDTGELF
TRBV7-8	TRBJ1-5	ASSPAALSNQPQH